A single sample is the source of the 5 T cell receptor beta chains below, sequenced in a study of blood T cell repertoires in COVID-19. Profiled with immunoSEQ multiplex PCR; TCRdb holds only in-frame clones, not every one. Found here are roughly 90,000 clones, 85% to 90% of them singletons; the top ten hold about 1.6%. Sequencing was done on a sample of peripheral blood. All receptors come from a human donor with active COVID-19. The donor label of this sample is uncertain.

The chain couples TRBV9 to TRBJ2-3, with D perhaps matching TRBD2 (5 bases). This CDR3 contains 14 residues. Trimming removed 5 bases from V and 2 bases from J, with 12 bases in between. Germline V gene lookup returns CDR1 SGDLS and CDR2 YYNGEE. In nucleotides, the CDR3 is TGTGCCAGCAGGCTCGGGGTTACCACAGATACGCAGTATTTT. Residues: CASRLGVTTDTQYF.

The V and J genes are TRBV7-9 and TRBJ2-5; 8 nucleotides align to TRBD2. The germline gives CDR1 SEHNR, CDR2 FQNEAQ (reference sequence). CDR3 length: 13 residues. The V and J ends lost 6 bases and 3 bases, in that order; junction bases with no gene match: 3. CDR3 DNA sequence: TGTGCCAGCAGGGGGGGACTAGAAGAGACCCAGTACTTC. Its translation is CASRGGLEETQYF.

The chain joins TRBV14 to TRBJ2-1; TRBD2 matches 7 bases. The CDR3 is 18 residues long. The V segment lost 0 bases and the J segment 6 bases; nucleotides outside the gene matches: 14. Germline lookup yields CDR1 SGHDN and CDR2 FVKESK. CDR3 amino acids: CASSQDRRMASGLNEQFF. CDR3 nucleotides: TGTGCCAGCAGCCAAGATCGCAGGATGGCTAGCGGTCTCAATGAGCAGTTCTTC.

The chain has TRBV15 and TRBJ2-1; D gene ambiguous. The germline CDR1 and CDR2 sequences are LNHNV and YYDKDF (reference sequence). The CDR3 length is 14 residues. Deletions cut 0 bases from V and 6 bases from J, with 9 bases between. The CDR3, as DNA: TGTGCCACCAGCAGAGATTGGCTCTCCAATGAGCAGTTCTTC. It encodes CATSRDWLSNEQFF.

The chain employs TRBV18 and TRBJ2-1, with 8 bases identical to TRBD1. This CDR3 region has 13 residues. In germline, CDR1 is KGHSH, CDR2 LQKENI. The V gene end was trimmed by 5 bases and the J gene end by 8 bases; junction bases not matched to a gene: 5. The CDR3 nucleotides read TGTGCCAGCTCATTCACAGGGGGTGATGAGCAGTTCTTC. It specifies CASSFTGGDEQFF.